This TCR beta chain comes out of a study of human T cells and chemical hapten exposure. About the study: Sensitization employed 2% DPC on about 2 cm by about 2 cm of upper inner arm skin.

The study's findings and limits: Because they had alopecia, donors may respond immunologically unlike healthy people. DPC sensitization did not alter TCRs above 1 in 1000 frequency.

Noted time point: patch test 1, 2 weeks after DPC sensitization. Treatment here: therapeutic diphenylcyclopropenone sensitization with weekly scalp DPC. This clonotype has just a few counts. Its antigen is unidentified. Each CDR3 protein is one row after TCRdb ran MiXCR on the RACE reads. The sample lists around 100,000 distinct CDR3 sequences, around 10% occurring once. The sequences come from whole blood, collected in connection with sensitization to the hapten diphenylcyclopropenone (DPC). This receptor was taken from a woman aged 40 to 50 with alopecia areata. Some clones in this sample may be carry-over from other donors' samples.

CDR3 in DNA: TGCAGTGCTAGAGATGTGAATTCTAACTATGGCTACACCTTC. Its protein product is CSARDVNSNYGYTF. The J gene is TRBJ1-2, the V gene TRBV20-1; D gene unclear. CDR1 and CDR2 (germline): DFQATT, SNEGSKA (reference sequence). V lost 0 bases, J lost 0 bases, and 8 bases lay in between. The CDR3 is made up of 14 amino acids.